The 22 T cell receptor beta chains below all came from one sample that was sequenced in a study of shared clonotypes between healthy human individuals. The method was immunoSEQ multiplex PCR; TCRdb's version includes in-frame clones alone and lacks a portion of them. The repertoire consists of around 500,000 clones, with around 80% occurring once and the leading ten covering more than 10%. Sequencing input: PBMCs. These receptors all stem from a woman aged 40 to 50 in good health. Some clones in this sample may be carry-over from other donors' samples.

This clone has a handful of counts. The chain couples TRBV7-8 to TRBJ2-7, with 8 nucleotides matching TRBD2. Germline V gives CDR1 SGHVS, CDR2 FQNEAQ. Germline trimming cut 1 base from V and 2 bases from J; bases unmatched to any gene: 10. This CDR3 is 17 amino acids long. DNA for the CDR3: TGTGCCAGCAGCTTAGTGATCCTAGCGGGTACCCCCTACGAGCAGTACTTC. Translation gives CASSLVILAGTPYEQYF.

This chain links TRBV28 with TRBJ1-4; D ambiguous. CDR1 is MDHEN, CDR2 SYDVKM, per germline. There are 14 residues in the CDR3. V lost 5 bases and J lost 3, with 10 bases in between. CDR3 DNA: TGTGCCAGCAGTCCCCTCGGTCCTAATGAAAAACTGTTTTTT. It is translated as CASSPLGPNEKLFF.

The chain is built from TRBV5-1 and TRBJ2-7, with a tentative D call TRBD1 (6 bases). The germline gives CDR1 SGHRS, CDR2 YFSETQ. This CDR3 region has 12 residues. Between the trimmed V and J ends, which lost 4 bases and 5 bases, there was a span of 10 bases. This chain's CDR3 is CASSEQGHEQYF. CDR3 nucleotide sequence: TGCGCCAGCAGCGAACAGGGCCACGAGCAGTACTTC.

V usage is TRBV4-1 and J usage is TRBJ1-2; 8 bases map to TRBD1. V dropped 5 bases and J dropped 4; count of bases not matched to a gene: 12. Looked up from germline, CDR1 is MGHRA and CDR2 is YSYEKL. The CDR3 sequence is 16 residues long. CDR3 bases: TGCGCCAGCAGCTCCCCCGACAGGGGTGATGGCTATGGCTACACCTTC. Protein sequence: CASSSPDRGDGYGYTF.

This chain joins TRBV6-7 and TRBJ2-7; D not resolved. TRBV6-7 is classed as an ORF, of uncertain function. The CDR3 extends over 16 amino acids. Trimming stripped 0 bases from V and 7 bases from J, with 19 bases between. The DNA of the CDR3 is TGTGCCAGCAGTTACTCCCTCCCCCGCCGGGTTGGTGAGCAGTACTTC. Translation: CASSYSLPRRVGEQYF.

The rearrangement links TRBV6-5 to TRBJ1-2, with a tentative D call TRBD1 (6 bases). The germline V and J ends were trimmed by 7 bases and 5 bases, with 20 bases remaining between them. Germline V lookup: CDR1 MNHEY, CDR2 SVGAGI. CDR3 size: 15 residues. CDR3 DNA sequence: TGTGCCAGCATTCCAGACCAGGGGTTCCGATATGGCTACACCTTC. Its protein is CASIPDQGFRYGYTF.

The chain couples TRBV19 to TRBJ1-5; 9 bases map to TRBD1. Germline CDR1 is LNHDA and CDR2 is SQIVND (reference sequence). The CDR3 is made up of 15 amino acids. The junction had 3 bases not matched to a gene; V was cut back by 1 base and J by 5 bases. The CDR3 DNA reads as TGTGCCAGTAGTATAGTGGGACAGGGATATCAGCCCCAGCATTTT. This encodes CASSIVGQGYQPQHF.

The chain carries TRBV19 and TRBJ2-7, with 7 bases aligning to TRBD1. The CDR3 runs 12 residues. Germline CDR1 reads LNHDA; CDR2 reads SQIVND (reference sequence). The V segment lost 7 bases and the J segment 2 bases; nucleotides outside the gene matches: 2. CDR3 sequence reads: CASTGTAYEQYF. As DNA, the CDR3 is TGTGCCAGTACCGGGACAGCCTACGAGCAGTACTTC.

The gene calls are TRBV19 and TRBJ1-1; 7 bases match TRBD1. V was clipped by 5 bases and J by 6 bases; unmatched bases: 9. Germline CDR1 LNHDA, CDR2 SQIVND (reference sequence). CDR3 size: 14 residues. The CDR3 here is CASSLPTGAAEAFF. DNA of the CDR3: TGTGCCAGTAGTCTTCCCACAGGGGCGGCTGAAGCTTTCTTT.

J is TRBJ1-6 and V is TRBV11-2; D not resolved. The length of the CDR3 is 12 residues. The ends were cut back, 3 bases at V and 7 bases at J, with 4 bases in the middle. The V gene's germline CDR1 is SGHAT and CDR2 FQNNGV. This CDR3 reads CASSFINSPLHF. CDR3 sequence (DNA): TGTGCCAGCAGCTTCATCAATTCACCCCTCCACTTT.

The chain links TRBV19 to TRBJ2-1, with D uncertain. Germline V CDR1 and CDR2: LNHDA, SQIVND (reference sequence). The CDR3 has 14 residues. V lost 5 bases, J lost 0 bases, and 8 bases lay in between. CDR3 DNA: TGTGCCAGTAGTCTGTTAAGCTCCTACAATGAGCAGTTCTTC. Amino acids: CASSLLSSYNEQFF. Filled out from reference TRBV19 and TRBJ2-1, the complete variable domain reads DGGITQSPKYLFRKEGQNVTLSCEQNLNHDAMYWYRQDPGQGLRLIYYSQIVNDFQKGDIAEGYSVSREKKESFPLTVTSAQKNPTAFYLCASSLLSSYNEQFFGPGTRLTVL.

This chain connects TRBV20-1 to TRBJ2-1; the D is unclear. The CDR3 is made up of 11 amino acids. V shed 6 bases and J shed 13 bases, with 16 bases lying between them. Germline lookup yields CDR1 DFQATT and CDR2 SNEGSKA (reference sequence). The CDR3 here is CSAPIIAGQFF. The CDR3 DNA follows: TGCAGTGCCCCTATTATAGCTGGACAGTTCTTC.

This clone has a count of ten or more. The chain uses TRBV5-1 and TRBJ2-6; D possibly corresponds to TRBD1 (5 bases). CDR1 is SGHRS, CDR2 YFSETQ, per germline. The V end was cut by 2 bases, the J end by 0 bases, with 6 bases between. This CDR3 contains 15 residues. The CDR3, as DNA: TGCGCCAGCAGCTTCACAGGCTCTGGGGCCAACGTCCTGACTTTC. Its translation is CASSFTGSGANVLTF.

The V call is TRBV7-9, the J call TRBJ2-1; no definite D call. The V gene lost 8 bases and the J gene lost 8 bases, with 10 bases spanning the gap. Looked up from germline, CDR1 is SEHNR and CDR2 is FQNEAQ (reference sequence). This CDR3 region has 11 residues. CDR3 in amino acids: CASFEFYEQFF. The CDR3 nucleotides are TGTGCCAGCTTCGAGTTCTATGAGCAGTTCTTC.

This chain connects TRBV5-1 to TRBJ2-3; D gene unclear. CDR1 SGHRS and CDR2 YFSETQ come from the germline V gene. The CDR3 extends over 16 amino acids. Trimming removed 3 bases at V and 2 bases at J, with 16 bases between. Here the CDR3 reads CASSSMRSVDTDTQYF. The CDR3 coding sequence is TGCGCCAGCAGCTCTATGAGGTCAGTCGACACAGATACGCAGTATTTT.

The rearrangement links TRBV19 to TRBJ2-5; possibly TRBD2 for D (6 bases). The CDR3 sequence is 16 residues long. Germline loops: CDR1 LNHDA, CDR2 SQIVND (reference sequence). The V gene lost 9 bases and the J gene lost 3 bases, with 23 bases spanning the gap. For the CDR3, the DNA is TGTGCCAGCAGCCCGCGGGGTGGGCCTTCCGAAGAGACCCAGTACTTC. Its protein is CASSPRGGPSEETQYF. Combining the CDR3 with reference TRBV19 and TRBJ2-5 gives the whole variable domain DGGITQSPKYLFRKEGQNVTLSCEQNLNHDAMYWYRQDPGQGLRLIYYSQIVNDFQKGDIAEGYSVSREKKESFPLTVTSAQKNPTAFYLCASSPRGGPSEETQYFGPGTRLLVL.

This clone was detected only once. V gene TRBV7-2 combines with J gene TRBJ1-1; a possible D gene is TRBD1 (5 bases). The CDR3 consists of 15 residues. Germline lookup yields CDR1 SGHTA and CDR2 FQGNSA. V lost 2 bases, J lost 4 bases, and 14 bases lay in between. CDR3 coding DNA: TGTGCCAGCAGCTTAACGGGGGGTCCGGGCACTGAAGCTTTCTTT. This codes for CASSLTGGPGTEAFF.

A single count supports this clone. The chain couples TRBV21-1 to TRBJ2-7; the table names TRBD1, a call not compared with the DNA. TRBV21-1 is assigned pseudogene status. The CDR3 length is 16 residues. CDR3 residues: CASSASQGSHSYEQYF. CDR3 DNA: TGTGCCAGCAGCGCGTCTCAGGGAAGTCACTCCTACGAGCAGTACTTC.

The CDR3 loop reads CASNSGTGKERHTGELFF. The DNA of the CDR3 is TGTGCCAGCAACTCCGGGACAGGGAAGGAGCGGCACACCGGGGAGCTGTTTTTT. The chain employs TRBV7-9 and TRBJ2-2, with 9 bases identical to TRBD1. There are 18 residues in the CDR3. Germline values: CDR1 SEHNR, CDR2 FQNEAQ (reference sequence). Trimming removed 7 bases from V and 3 bases from J; junction bases left unmatched: 15.

This chain uses TRBV30 with TRBJ1-3; 7 bases map to TRBD1. V shed 4 bases, J shed 2 bases, and the junction held 8 bases outside the gene matches. This CDR3 comprises 15 residues. In germline, CDR1 is GTSNPN, CDR2 SVGIG (reference sequence). The CDR3 region is CAWTADRFPGNTIYF. The CDR3 coding sequence is TGTGCCTGGACCGCGGACAGGTTTCCTGGAAACACCATATATTTT.

The chain joins TRBV7-2 to TRBJ2-5; D is ambiguous. Germline V gene lookup returns CDR1 SGHTA and CDR2 FQGNSA. Trimming pared 0 bases from V and 5 bases from J, leaving 13 bases between. CDR3 size: 15 residues. DNA for the CDR3: TGTGCCAGCAGCTTAGCGATGGCTTCCCTCGAGACCCAGTACTTC. Translated, it gives CASSLAMASLETQYF.

This chain links TRBV11-2 with TRBJ2-7; the match to TRBD1 covers 8 bases. This CDR3 region has 14 residues. V trimming: 2 bases; J trimming: 3 bases; junction bases outside the gene matches: 3. The germline V gene encodes CDR1 SGHAT and CDR2 FQNNGV. The CDR3 coding sequence is TGTGCCAGCAGCTTACGGACAGGGAACTACGAGCAGTACTTC. Amino acids: CASSLRTGNYEQYF.